Detailed here is one T cell receptor (beta chain). CD45RO-negative cells were positively selected for CCR7, leaving out terminally differentiated effector memory CD45RA+ cells. Generated by immunoSEQ multiplex PCR, the TCRdb table keeps only in-frame clones and is missing some. There are almost 700,000 clones in the sample; 92% occur only once, and 24% lies in the top ten. The CDR3 totals 15 residues. J lost 1 base, V lost 5 bases, and 6 bases had no gene match. Per the germline V gene, CDR1 is LGHNA and CDR2 is YSLEER. This specimen belongs to a study of shared clonotypes between healthy human individuals.

The TCR sequence derives from a man aged 25 to 40 in good health. This rearrangement joins TRBV4-3 to TRBJ2-3, with 7 bases identical to TRBD1. Material for sequencing was naive CD8+ T cells sorted from blood. CDR3 sequence (DNA): TGCGCCAGCAGCTATAGACAGGGCCGCACAGATACGCAGTATTTT. As protein: CASSYRQGRTDTQYF.